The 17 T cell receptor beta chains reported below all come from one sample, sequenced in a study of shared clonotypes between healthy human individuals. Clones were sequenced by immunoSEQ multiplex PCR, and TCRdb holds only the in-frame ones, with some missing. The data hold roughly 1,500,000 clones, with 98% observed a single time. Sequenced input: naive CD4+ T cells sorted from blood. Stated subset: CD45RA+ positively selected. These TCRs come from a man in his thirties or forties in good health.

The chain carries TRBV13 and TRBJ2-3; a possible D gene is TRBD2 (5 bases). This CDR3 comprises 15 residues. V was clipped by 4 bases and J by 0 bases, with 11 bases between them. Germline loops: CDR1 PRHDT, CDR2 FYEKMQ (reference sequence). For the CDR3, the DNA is TGTGCCAGCAGCTCCTGGGGAGCTAGCACAGATACGCAGTATTTT. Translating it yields CASSSWGASTDTQYF.

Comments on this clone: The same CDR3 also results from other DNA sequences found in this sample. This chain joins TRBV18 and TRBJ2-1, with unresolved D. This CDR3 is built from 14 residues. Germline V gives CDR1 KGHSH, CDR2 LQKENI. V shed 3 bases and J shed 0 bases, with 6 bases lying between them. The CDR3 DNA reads TGTGCCAGCTCACCCACCCGCTCCTACAATGAGCAGTTCTTC. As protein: CASSPTRSYNEQFF.

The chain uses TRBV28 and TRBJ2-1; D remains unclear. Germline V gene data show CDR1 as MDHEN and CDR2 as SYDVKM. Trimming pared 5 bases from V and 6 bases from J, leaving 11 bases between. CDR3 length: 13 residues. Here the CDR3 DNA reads TGTGCCAGCAGTCATGGACCAGGCAATGAGCAGTTCTTC. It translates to CASSHGPGNEQFF.

The chain's CDR3 is CASSQTGAYEQYF. In DNA form, the CDR3 reads TGTGCCAGCAGCCAGACAGGGGCCTACGAGCAGTACTTC. J is TRBJ2-7 and V is TRBV5-4; 8 bases are a match to TRBD1. Germline loops: CDR1 SGHNT, CDR2 YYREEE (reference sequence). The CDR3 extends over 13 amino acids. Trimming took 4 bases from V and 2 from J; bases not matched to a gene: 2.

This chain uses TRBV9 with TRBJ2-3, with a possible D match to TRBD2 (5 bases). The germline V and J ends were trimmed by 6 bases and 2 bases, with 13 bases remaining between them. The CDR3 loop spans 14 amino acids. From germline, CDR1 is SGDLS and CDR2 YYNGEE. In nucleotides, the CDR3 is TGTGCCAGCACCCGGACGGACTCCACAGATACGCAGTATTTT. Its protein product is CASTRTDSTDTQYF.

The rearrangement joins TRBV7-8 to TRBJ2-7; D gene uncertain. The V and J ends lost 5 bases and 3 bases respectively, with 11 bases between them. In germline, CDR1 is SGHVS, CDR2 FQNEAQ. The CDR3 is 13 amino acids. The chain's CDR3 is CASSTRHDYEQYF. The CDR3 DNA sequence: TGTGCCAGCAGCACCCGACACGACTACGAGCAGTACTTC.

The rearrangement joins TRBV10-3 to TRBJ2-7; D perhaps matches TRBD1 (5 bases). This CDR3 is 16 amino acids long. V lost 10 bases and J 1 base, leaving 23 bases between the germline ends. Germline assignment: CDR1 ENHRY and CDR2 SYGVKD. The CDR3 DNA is TGTGCCACCCTAGACGCCGAGACAAGGGGATCCTACGAGCAGTACTTC. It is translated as CATLDAETRGSYEQYF.

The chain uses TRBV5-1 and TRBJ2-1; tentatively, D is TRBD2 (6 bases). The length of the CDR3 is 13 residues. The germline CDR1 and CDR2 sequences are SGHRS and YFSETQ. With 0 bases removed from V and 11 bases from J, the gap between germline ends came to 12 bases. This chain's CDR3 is CASSLETRVQQFF. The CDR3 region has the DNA TGCGCCAGCAGCTTGGAGACTAGAGTTCAGCAGTTCTTC. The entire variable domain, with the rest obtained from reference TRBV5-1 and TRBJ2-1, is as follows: KAGVTQTPRYLIKTRGQQVTLSCSPISGHRSVSWYQQTPGQGLQFLFEYFSETQRNKGNFPGRFSGRQFSNSRSEMNVSTLELGDSALYLCASSLETRVQQFFGPGTRLTVL.

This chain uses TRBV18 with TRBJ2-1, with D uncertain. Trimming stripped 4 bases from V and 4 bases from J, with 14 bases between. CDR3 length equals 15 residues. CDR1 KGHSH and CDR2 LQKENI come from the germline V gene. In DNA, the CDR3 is TGTGCCAGCTCACGCGCACCCATACAGTACAATGAGCAGTTCTTC. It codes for CASSRAPIQYNEQFF. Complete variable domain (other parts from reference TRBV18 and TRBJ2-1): NAGVMQNPRHLVRRRGQEARLRCSPMKGHSHVYWYRQLPEEGLKFMVYLQKENIIDESGMPKERFSAEFPKEGPSILRIQQVVRGDSAAYFCASSRAPIQYNEQFFGPGTRLTVL.

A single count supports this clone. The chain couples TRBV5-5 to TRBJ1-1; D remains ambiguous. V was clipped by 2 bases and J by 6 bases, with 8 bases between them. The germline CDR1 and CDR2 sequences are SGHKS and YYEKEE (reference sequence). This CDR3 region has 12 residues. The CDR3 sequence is CASSFFTSEAFF. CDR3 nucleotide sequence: TGTGCCAGCAGCTTTTTTACCTCTGAAGCTTTCTTT. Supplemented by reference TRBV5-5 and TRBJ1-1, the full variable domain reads DAGVTQSPTHLIKTRGQQVTLRCSPISGHKSVSWYQQVLGQGPQFIFQYYEKEERGRGNFPDRFSARQFPNYSSELNVNALLLGDSALYLCASSFFTSEAFFGQGTRLTVV.

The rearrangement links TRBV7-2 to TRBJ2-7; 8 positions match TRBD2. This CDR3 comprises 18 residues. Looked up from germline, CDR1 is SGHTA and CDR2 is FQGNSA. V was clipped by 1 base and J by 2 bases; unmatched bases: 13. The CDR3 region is CASSLGGAGLGKTYEQYF. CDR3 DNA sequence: TGTGCCAGCAGCTTAGGTGGAGCGGGACTAGGCAAAACCTACGAGCAGTACTTC.

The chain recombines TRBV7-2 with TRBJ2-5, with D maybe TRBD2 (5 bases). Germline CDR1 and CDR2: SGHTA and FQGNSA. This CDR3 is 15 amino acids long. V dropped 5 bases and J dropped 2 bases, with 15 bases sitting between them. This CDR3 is CASSRKRGLQETQYF. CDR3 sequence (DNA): TGTGCCAGCAGCCGTAAACGGGGTTTGCAAGAGACCCAGTACTTC.

The CDR3, as DNA: TGTGCCATCAGTGAGACAGGGGCTACGCAGTATTTT. Amino acid sequence: CAISETGATQYF. The rearrangement joins TRBV10-3 to TRBJ2-3; 7 bases are a match to TRBD1. The V gene end was trimmed by 2 bases and the J gene end by 8 bases; junction bases not matched to a gene: 1. Germline V gives CDR1 ENHRY, CDR2 SYGVKD. CDR3 length equals 12 residues.

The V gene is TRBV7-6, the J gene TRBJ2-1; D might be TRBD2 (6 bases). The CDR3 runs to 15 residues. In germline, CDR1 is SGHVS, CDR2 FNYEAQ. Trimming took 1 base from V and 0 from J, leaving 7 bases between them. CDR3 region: CASSLGGTSYNEQFF. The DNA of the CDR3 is TGTGCCAGCAGCTTAGGCGGGACCTCCTACAATGAGCAGTTCTTC.

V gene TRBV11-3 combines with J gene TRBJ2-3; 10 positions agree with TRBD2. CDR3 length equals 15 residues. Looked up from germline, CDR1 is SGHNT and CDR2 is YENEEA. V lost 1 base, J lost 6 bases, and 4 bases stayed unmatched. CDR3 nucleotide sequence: TGTGCCAGCAGCTTAGCTAGCGGGAGTGAGGATACGCAGTATTTT. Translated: CASSLASGSEDTQYF.

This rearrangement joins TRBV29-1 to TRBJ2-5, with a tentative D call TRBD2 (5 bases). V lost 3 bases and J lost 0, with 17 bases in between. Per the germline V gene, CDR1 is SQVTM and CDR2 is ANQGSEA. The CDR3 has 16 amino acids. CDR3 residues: CSVDFGSPLYQETQYF. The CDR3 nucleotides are TGCAGCGTTGATTTTGGGAGTCCTCTTTACCAAGAGACCCAGTACTTC.

CDR3 region: CASSQDQPPGELFF. In DNA form, the CDR3 reads TGTGCCAGCAGCCAAGATCAACCCCCCGGGGAGCTGTTTTTT. The V call is TRBV14, the J call TRBJ2-2; D is ambiguous. Between the trimmed V and J ends, which lost 0 bases and 6 bases, there was a span of 8 bases. CDR1 and CDR2 (germline): SGHDN, FVKESK. The CDR3 runs 14 residues.